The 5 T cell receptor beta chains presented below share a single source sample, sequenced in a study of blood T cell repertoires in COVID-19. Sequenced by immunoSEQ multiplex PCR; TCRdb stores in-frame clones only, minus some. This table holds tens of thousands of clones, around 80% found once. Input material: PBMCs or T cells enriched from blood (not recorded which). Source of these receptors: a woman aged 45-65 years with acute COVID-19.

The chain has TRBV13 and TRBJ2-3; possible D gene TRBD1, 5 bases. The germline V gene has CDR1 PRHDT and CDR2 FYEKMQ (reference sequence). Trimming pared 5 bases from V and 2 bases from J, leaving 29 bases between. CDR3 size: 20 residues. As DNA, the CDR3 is TGTGCCAGCAGCGGAACCGGACAAAGAATTGTCAAGTTCAACACAGATACGCAGTATTTT. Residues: CASSGTGQRIVKFNTDTQYF.

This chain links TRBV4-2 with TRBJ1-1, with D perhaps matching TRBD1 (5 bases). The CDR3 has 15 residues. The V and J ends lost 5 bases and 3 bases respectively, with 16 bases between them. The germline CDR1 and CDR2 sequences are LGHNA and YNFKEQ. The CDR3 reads CASSFRGGLDTEAFF. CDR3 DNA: TGTGCCAGCAGCTTTCGCGGGGGATTAGACACTGAAGCTTTCTTT.

For the CDR3, the DNA is TGTGCCAGCAGTCTGGACAATCTCTCCTACGAGCAGTACTTC. Its translation is CASSLDNLSYEQYF. The genes are TRBV6-2 or TRBV6-3 and TRBJ2-7; D possibly corresponds to TRBD1 (5 bases). The CDR3 has 14 residues. V was trimmed by 5 bases and J by 0 bases, leaving 11 bases between them. Germline values: CDR1 MNHEY, CDR2 SVGEGT.

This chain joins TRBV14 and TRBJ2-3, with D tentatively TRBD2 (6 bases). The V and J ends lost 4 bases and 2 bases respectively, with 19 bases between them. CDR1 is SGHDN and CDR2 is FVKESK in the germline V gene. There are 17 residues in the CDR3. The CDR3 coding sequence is TGTGCCAGCAGCCCAATCCGGGACTGGGGAGTCACAGATACGCAGTATTTT. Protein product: CASSPIRDWGVTDTQYF.

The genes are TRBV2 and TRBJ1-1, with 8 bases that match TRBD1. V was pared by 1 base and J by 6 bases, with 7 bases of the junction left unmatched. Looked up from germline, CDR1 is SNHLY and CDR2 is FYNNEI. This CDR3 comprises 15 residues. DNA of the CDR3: TGTGCCAGCAGTGAAGACAGGGGGAGGAAACCTGAAGCTTTCTTT. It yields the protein CASSEDRGRKPEAFF.